This is a list of T cell receptor beta chains from one sample in a study of T cell changes during pregnancy in multiple sclerosis. Using immunoSEQ multiplex PCR, the repertoire was profiled, and TCRdb retains in-frame clones only, with some absent. The sample has around 81,000 clones, roughly 92% seen once. Specimen: peripheral blood, collected after pregnancy. The receptors originated from a female donor in good health, enrolled as a control in a pregnancy study. The CDR3 runs from the conserved cysteine through the conserved F or W. D genes are given only for firm matches. Expanded clones are given a class, and other clones once, few, many or no size at all.

TRBV7-2	.	TRBD1	TRBJ1-5	TGTGCCAGCAGCTTAAATAAGGGGGCGAGTGGCAATCAGCCCCAGCATTTT	CASSLNKGASGNQPQHF
TRBV19	.	.	TRBJ1-1	TGTGCCAGTAGTATAACCAGAATGAACACTGAAGCTTTCTTT	CASSITRMNTEAFF
TRBV11-2	.	.	TRBJ2-4	TGTGCCAGCAGCTTACGGAGCATCGGCATTCAGTACTTC	CASSLRSIGIQYF
TRBV5-1	.	.	TRBJ2-7	TGCGCCAGCAGCTTTAGGCAGGGTGACGGCGAGCAGTACTTC	CASSFRQGDGEQYF
TRBV10-3	.	.	TRBJ2-7	TGTGCCATCAGTGAGTCTCCCAGGGGGGACTACGAGCAGTACTTC	CAISESPRGDYEQYF
TRBV27	.	TRBD1	TRBJ1-1	TGTGCCAGCAGTTGGGACAGCAACACTGAAGCTTTCTTT	CASSWDSNTEAFF
TRBV18	.	TRBD1	TRBJ2-5	TGTGCCAGCTCACCACGAACGGACAGGGAAGAGACCCAGTACTTC	CASSPRTDREETQYF
TRBV14	once	.	TRBJ2-3	TGTGCCAGCAGCTACACAGATACGCAGTATTTT	CASSYTDTQYF
TRBV5-6	.	TRBD1	TRBJ2-1	TGTGCCAGCAGCTTCCGGGACAGGGGGAGTAATGAGCAGTTCTTC	CASSFRDRGSNEQFF
TRBV6-5	.	.	TRBJ2-3	TGTGCCAGCAGTTCTCGGGACACCCCTAGCACAGATACGCAGTATTTT	CASSSRDTPSTDTQYF
TRBV28	.	TRBD1	TRBJ2-7	TGTGCCAGCCTGGGACAGGGTAGCGAGCAGTACTTC	CASLGQGSEQYF
TRBV6-4	.	TRBD2	TRBJ2-1	TGTGCCAGCAGTGACTCTTCTAGCGGGATATCAAATGAGCAGTTCTTC	CASSDSSSGISNEQFF
TRBV4-3	.	.	TRBJ1-3	TGCGCCAGCAGCCAAGATAATGACAGCTCTGGAAACACCATATATTTT	CASSQDNDSSGNTIYF
TRBV7-9	.	.	TRBJ2-7	TGTGCCAGCAGCGACCGGACACTTCCATACGAGCAGTACTTC	CASSDRTLPYEQYF
TRBV4-1	.	.	TRBJ1-4	TGCGCCAGCAGCCAAATCATGTCAGCTAATGAAAAACTGTTTTTT	CASSQIMSANEKLFF
TRBV11-3	.	TRBD2	TRBJ2-1	TGTGCCAGCAGCTGGGAAAGGGAGGGTGAGCAGTTCTTC	CASSWEREGEQFF
TRBV19	.	TRBD1	TRBJ1-1	TGTGCCAGTAGTCAGGGACAGGGGGCTGTAAGGACTGAAGCTTTCTTT	CASSQGQGAVRTEAFF
TRBV9	.	TRBD2	TRBJ2-1	TGTGCCAGCAGCCGCCGGGGCCGAGCGGGAGATTTGCATGAGCAGTTCTTC	CASSRRGRAGDLHEQFF
TRBV27	.	TRBD1	TRBJ1-4	TGTGCCAGCAGTTTCGACAGGGCTGGTAATGAAAAACTGTTTTTT	CASSFDRAGNEKLFF
TRBV10-3	.	.	TRBJ1-2	TGTGCCATCAGCGAACAGGGCTATGGCTACACCTTC	CAISEQGYGYTF
TRBV7-9	.	TRBD1	TRBJ1-2	TGTGCCAGCAGCACGACAGGGTTGGCCTATGGCTACACCTTC	CASSTTGLAYGYTF
TRBV4-2	.	.	TRBJ1-2	TGTGCCAGCAGCCCCCAAGGCGGACAGTGGAATGGCTACACCTTC	CASSPQGGQWNGYTF
TRBV2	.	.	TRBJ2-4	TGTGCCAGCAGTGAAGCAGGGGTTCAGTACTTC	CASSEAGVQYF
TRBV7-9	.	.	TRBJ2-7	TGTGCCACCAGCTTTGGGAGTTACGAGCAGTACTTC	CATSFGSYEQYF
TRBV29-1	.	TRBD1	TRBJ1-2	TGCAGCGTTGCGGACAGGGGGTCCTATGGCTACACCTTC	CSVADRGSYGYTF
TRBV6-1	.	TRBD1	TRBJ2-5	TGTGCCGGGAAACAGGGGCGAGGGGGAGAGACCCAGTACTTC	CAGKQGRGGETQYF
TRBV9	.	.	TRBJ1-5	TGTGCCAGCCCCATCTGGGGGGTCGATCAGCCCCAGCATTTT	CASPIWGVDQPQHF
TRBV7-6	.	.	TRBJ2-1	TGTGCCAGCAGCTCGGTGGGGGGGGGCCGGGATGAGCAGTTCTTC	CASSSVGGGRDEQFF
TRBV7-2	.	.	TRBJ2-1	TGTGCCAGCAGCCCCGGGGGATCCTACAATGAGCAGTTCTTC	CASSPGGSYNEQFF
TRBV4-3	.	.	TRBJ1-2	TGCGCCAGCAGCCAAGCATCCGGGACCCCAGGGGATGGCTACACCTTC	CASSQASGTPGDGYTF
TRBV7-9	once	TRBD2	TRBJ2-3	TGTGCCAGCAGCTTAGCGTTAGGACTAGCGGGGGGGCAAAATACGCAGTATTTT	CASSLALGLAGGQNTQYF
TRBV28	.	TRBD1	TRBJ2-7	TGTGCCATTTCCGACAGGGGAATCTACGAGCAGTACTTC	CAISDRGIYEQYF
TRBV5-1	.	TRBD1	TRBJ2-2	TGCGCCAGCAGCAGCCGACAGGGAACGAACACCGGGGAGCTGTTTTTT	CASSSRQGTNTGELFF